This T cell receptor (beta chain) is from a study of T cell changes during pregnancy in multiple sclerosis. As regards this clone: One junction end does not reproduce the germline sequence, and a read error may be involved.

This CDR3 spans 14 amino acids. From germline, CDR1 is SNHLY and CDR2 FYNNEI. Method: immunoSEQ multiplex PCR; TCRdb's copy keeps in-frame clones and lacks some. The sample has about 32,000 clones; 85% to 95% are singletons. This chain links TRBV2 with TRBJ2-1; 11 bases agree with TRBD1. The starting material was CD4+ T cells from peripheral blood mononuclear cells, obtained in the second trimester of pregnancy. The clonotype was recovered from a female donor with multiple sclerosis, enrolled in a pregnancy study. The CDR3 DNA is TGTGCCAGCAGTATAGAAAGGACAGGGGGCGCAGGCATCTTC. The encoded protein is CASSIERTGGAGIF.